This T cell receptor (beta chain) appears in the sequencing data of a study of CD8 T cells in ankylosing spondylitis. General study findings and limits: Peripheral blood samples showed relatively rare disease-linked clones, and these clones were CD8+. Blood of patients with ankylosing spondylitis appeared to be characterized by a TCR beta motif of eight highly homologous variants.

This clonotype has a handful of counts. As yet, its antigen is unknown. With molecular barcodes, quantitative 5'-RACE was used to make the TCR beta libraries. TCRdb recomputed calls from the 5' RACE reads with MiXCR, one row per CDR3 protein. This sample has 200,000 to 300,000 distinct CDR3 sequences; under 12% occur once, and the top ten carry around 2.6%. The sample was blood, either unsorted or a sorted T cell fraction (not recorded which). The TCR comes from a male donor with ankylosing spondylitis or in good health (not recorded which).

CDR3 nucleotides: TGCAGTGCACCGGGACTTACAACCGGGGAGCTGTTTTTT. It translates to CSAPGLTTGELFF. The gene calls are TRBV20-1 and TRBJ2-2; possible D gene TRBD2, 6 bases. The V and J ends lost 6 bases and 5 bases respectively, with 13 bases between them. The V gene's germline CDR1 is DFQATT and CDR2 SNEGSKA (reference sequence). This CDR3 is 13 amino acids long.